One sample yielded the 17 T cell receptor beta chains listed below, sequenced in a study of Tregs in tolerant kidney transplant recipients. Data came from immunoSEQ multiplex PCR; TCRdb stores just in-frame clones and leaves some out. The sample lists some 50,000 clones, roughly nine tenths seen once, with roughly a sixth in the top ten. Related graft donors supplied nonmyeloablative bone marrow transplants, and mixed chimerism was transient. Sequenced here: CD8+ T cells from blood (PBMCs), sampled 12 months after the transplant. These TCRs come from a human patient who received a combined kidney and bone marrow transplant. Some of these T cells may belong to the graft donor.

V usage is TRBV29-1 and J usage is TRBJ1-4; D uncertain. Germline CDR1 is SQVTM and CDR2 is ANQGSEA. Trimming removed 1 base at V and 4 bases at J, with 10 bases between. This CDR3 region has 14 residues. The CDR3 region has the DNA TGCAGCGTTGAAGTTGGTGGCCATAATGAAAAACTGTTTTTT. Its translation: CSVEVGGHNEKLFF.

This clone was seen once. The chain joins TRBV7-9 to TRBJ2-7; 11 positions match TRBD1. The length of the CDR3 is 15 residues. CDR1 is SEHNR and CDR2 is FQNEAQ in the germline V gene (reference sequence). The V gene end was trimmed by 1 base and the J gene end by 7 bases; junction bases not matched to a gene: 6. The CDR3 region is CASSLGDRGTLEQYF. The CDR3 DNA reads as TGTGCCAGCAGCTTAGGGGACAGGGGGACTTTAGAGCAGTACTTC.

J is TRBJ1-2 and V is TRBV25-1, with 7 positions matching TRBD1. V lost 11 bases and J lost 0; bases outside the gene matches: 3. Germline V lookup: CDR1 MGHDK, CDR2 SYGVNS. The CDR3 runs to 12 residues. CDR3 residues: CARTGPNYGYTF. The CDR3 DNA follows: TGTGCCCGGACAGGCCCTAACTATGGCTACACCTTC.

This clone occurred a few times. V and J are TRBV10-3 and TRBJ1-1; D is perhaps TRBD1 (6 bases). Germline V lookup: CDR1 ENHRY, CDR2 SYGVKD. The CDR3 covers 14 residues. V gave up 0 bases and J gave up 8 bases, with 13 bases separating them. The CDR3 nucleotides are TGTGCCATCAGTGAGTCGATAGGGGGGGGAGAAGCTTTCTTT. Its protein is CAISESIGGGEAFF.

V is TRBV5-3 and J is TRBJ1-2, with D possibly TRBD1 on 5 matching bases. TRBV5-3 is flagged as an ORF with uncertain function. Trimming took 4 bases from V and 13 from J, leaving 14 bases between them. The length of the CDR3 is 11 residues. DNA of the CDR3: TGTGCCAGAAGCATCGACAGTCTTTGCACCTTC. This translates into CARSIDSLCTF.

The gene calls are TRBV27 and TRBJ1-1; tentatively, D is TRBD1 (6 bases). Germline V CDR1 and CDR2: MNHEY, SMNVEV (reference sequence). This CDR3 comprises 14 residues. V was pared by 6 bases and J by 1 base, with 12 bases between. This CDR3 reads CASSLRTANTEAFF. DNA for the CDR3: TGTGCCAGCAGCCTCCGGACAGCGAACACTGAAGCTTTCTTT.

This clone occurred once. The J gene is TRBJ2-2, the V gene TRBV28; maybe TRBD1 (5 bases). The length of the CDR3 is 14 residues. Germline values: CDR1 MDHEN, CDR2 SYDVKM. V was cut by 8 bases and J by 6 bases, with 16 bases left in between. DNA of the CDR3: TGTGCCAGCCAGGGTTTTAAAGGTGCCGGGGAGCTGTTTTTT. This sequence encodes CASQGFKGAGELFF. Based on the CDR3 plus reference TRBV28 and TRBJ2-2, the full variable domain is DVKVTQSSRYLVKRTGEKVFLECVQDMDHENMFWYRQDPGLGLRLIYFSYDVKMKEKGDIPEGYSVSREKKERFSLILESASTNQTSMYLCASQGFKGAGELFFGEGSRLTVL.

This clone was observed a handful of times. The V and J genes are TRBV2 and TRBJ2-4; 7 positions match TRBD2. V lost 7 bases and J lost 0; bases outside the gene matches: 6. Germline CDR1 SNHLY, CDR2 FYNNEI. CDR3 length: 15 amino acids. The CDR3 here is CASKVGGVAKNIQYF. The CDR3 coding sequence is TGTGCCAGCAAGGTGGGGGGGGTAGCCAAAAACATTCAGTACTTC.

This clone has a single count. The genes are TRBV29-1 and TRBJ2-1, with D perhaps TRBD2 (5 bases). Per germline, CDR1 SQVTM and CDR2 ANQGSEA. CDR3 length: 10 residues. V gave up 6 bases and J gave up 7 bases, with 7 bases separating them. This CDR3 reads CSVGLNEQFF. The CDR3 DNA follows: TGCAGCGTCGGACTTAATGAGCAGTTCTTC.

The rearrangement uses TRBV19 and TRBJ2-7; 13 nucleotides agree with TRBD2. The CDR3 is made up of 16 amino acids. Per germline, CDR1 LNHDA and CDR2 SQIVND (reference sequence). Unmatched junction bases numbered 7, after V lost 5 bases and J lost 3 bases. The CDR3 loop reads CASSYTSGRGFYEQYF. The CDR3 coding sequence is TGTGCCAGTAGTTATACTAGCGGGAGGGGGTTCTACGAGCAGTACTTC.

The chain combines TRBV5-4 with TRBJ2-5; 11 bases line up with TRBD2. Germline V gene data show CDR1 as SGHNT and CDR2 as YYREEE (reference sequence). The CDR3 runs 19 residues. The J segment lost 5 bases and the V segment lost 3 bases, leaving 18 bases of the junction unmatched. In DNA, the CDR3 is TGTGCCAGCAGCTCCCCGGGTCAGACTAGCGGGGCAAGGGGGGAGACCCAGTACTTC. Protein sequence: CASSSPGQTSGARGETQYF.

This clone has more than one count but fewer than ten. The chain is built from TRBV12-5 and TRBJ2-1; D perhaps matches TRBD2 (5 bases). There are 14 residues in the CDR3. Germline-derived CDR1 and CDR2 are LGHNT and FRNRAP. Trimming shortened V by 6 bases and J by 2 bases, and 11 bases separated the two germline ends. In DNA, the CDR3 is TGTGCTAGTGGAGCCGGAGGCCCCTACAATGAGCAGTTCTTC. Translation: CASGAGGPYNEQFF.

The V call is TRBV14, the J call TRBJ2-7, with TRBD2 matching 11 bases. Germline CDR1 is SGHDN and CDR2 is FVKESK. V trimming: 2 bases; J trimming: 5 bases; junction bases outside the gene matches: 2. This CDR3 contains 14 residues. The CDR3 coding sequence is TGTGCCAGCAGCCAACTAGCGGGAGGAGACGAGCAGTACTTC. Its translation: CASSQLAGGDEQYF.

The chain couples TRBV29-1 to TRBJ2-3, with unresolved D. V was cut by 4 bases and J by 2 bases, with 16 bases left in between. Germline-derived CDR1 and CDR2 are SQVTM and ANQGSEA. The CDR3 runs to 15 residues. As DNA, the CDR3 is TGCAGCGTTGTGTCCGTACCCCTAAACACAGATACGCAGTATTTT. As protein: CSVVSVPLNTDTQYF.

V and J are TRBV7-8 and TRBJ1-4; D is unclear. CDR1 and CDR2 (germline): SGHVS, FQNEAQ. The CDR3 runs to 14 residues. Trimming left V 5 bases short and J 8 bases short, with 15 bases between. The CDR3 region is CASSVNSLIEKLFF. The CDR3 DNA reads as TGTGCCAGCAGCGTTAACTCCCTTATCGAAAAACTGTTTTTT.

This chain connects TRBV15 to TRBJ1-2, with D unresolved. CDR1 and CDR2 (germline): LNHNV, YYDKDF (reference sequence). The CDR3 loop spans 13 amino acids. The V and J ends lost 1 base and 6 bases respectively, with 9 bases between them. In DNA form, the CDR3 reads TGTGCCACCAGCAGAGTACTGTTCCATGGCTACACCTTC. Its translation is CATSRVLFHGYTF.

V is TRBV12-5 and J is TRBJ2-2; D unresolved. The V end lost 5 bases, the J end lost 0 bases, and 7 bases lay between the germline ends. The CDR3 is 14 residues long. Germline V CDR1 and CDR2: LGHNT, FRNRAP. CDR3 coding DNA: TGTGCTAGTGGTACCGGTGCGAACACCGGGGAGCTGTTTTTT. Its protein is CASGTGANTGELFF.